This record covers a single T cell receptor (beta chain). Unmatched junction bases numbered 10, after V lost 3 bases and J lost 7 bases. The V gene's germline CDR1 is MDHEN and CDR2 SYDVKM. The CDR3 length is 15 residues. Sequenced by immunoSEQ multiplex PCR; TCRdb stores in-frame clones only, minus some. The sample has 150,000 to 200,000 clones; roughly 81% are singletons. These data are taken from a study of blood T cell repertoires in COVID-19. Specimen: peripheral blood. The genes are TRBV28 and TRBJ1-2; 8 positions agree with TRBD1. The TCR comes from an elderly woman with COVID-19, enrolled during active disease. Here the CDR3 DNA reads TGTGCCAGCAGTTTTGTGGGACAGGACCTAACTGGCTACACCTTC. The encoded protein is CASSFVGQDLTGYTF.